This T cell receptor (beta chain) emerged from a study of T cell clones after liver transplantation. Across the study: In this trial, immunosuppression withdrawal was attempted within 2 years of liver transplant. Subjects received no induction therapy and standard immunosuppression until randomization at 12-24 months post-transplant.

Profiling relied on immunoSEQ multiplex PCR, and the TCRdb table lists in-frame clones only, not all of them. The sample carries some 60,000 clones, 70% to 75% recorded once. This CDR3 is 14 amino acids long. The germline CDR1 and CDR2 sequences are SGHRS and YFSETQ. Trimming stripped 4 bases from V and 8 bases from J, with 15 bases between. This specimen consisted of CD4+ T cells from blood, obtained before liver transplant. The chain is built from TRBV5-1 and TRBJ1-4, with D possibly TRBD1 on 5 matching bases. This TCR came from a human donor who received a liver transplant. CDR3 sequence: CASSLGVSSEKLFF. The CDR3 nucleotides are TGCGCCAGCAGCCTAGGGGTTTCCTCCGAAAAACTGTTTTTT. Complete variable domain (other parts from reference TRBV5-1 and TRBJ1-4): KAGVTQTPRYLIKTRGQQVTLSCSPISGHRSVSWYQQTPGQGLQFLFEYFSETQRNKGNFPGRFSGRQFSNSRSEMNVSTLELGDSALYLCASSLGVSSEKLFFGSGTQLSVL.